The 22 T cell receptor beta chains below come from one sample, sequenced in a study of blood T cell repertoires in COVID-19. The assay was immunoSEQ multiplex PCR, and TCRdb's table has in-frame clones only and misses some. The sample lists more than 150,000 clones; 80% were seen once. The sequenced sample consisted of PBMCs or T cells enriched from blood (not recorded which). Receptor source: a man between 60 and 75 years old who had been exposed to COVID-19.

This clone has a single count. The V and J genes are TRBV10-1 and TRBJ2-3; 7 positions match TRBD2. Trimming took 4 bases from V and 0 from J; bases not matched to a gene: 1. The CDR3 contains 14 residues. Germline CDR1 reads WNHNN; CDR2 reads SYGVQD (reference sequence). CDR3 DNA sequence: TGCGCCAGCAGTGTTAGCGGGAGCACAGATACGCAGTATTTT. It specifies CASSVSGSTDTQYF.

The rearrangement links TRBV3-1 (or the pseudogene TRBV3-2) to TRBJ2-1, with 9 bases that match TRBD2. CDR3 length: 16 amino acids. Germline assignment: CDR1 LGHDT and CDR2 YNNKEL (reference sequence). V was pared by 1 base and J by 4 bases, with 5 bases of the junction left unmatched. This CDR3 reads CASSQVASGAYNEQFF. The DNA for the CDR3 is TGTGCCAGCAGCCAAGTGGCTAGCGGGGCGTACAATGAGCAGTTCTTC.

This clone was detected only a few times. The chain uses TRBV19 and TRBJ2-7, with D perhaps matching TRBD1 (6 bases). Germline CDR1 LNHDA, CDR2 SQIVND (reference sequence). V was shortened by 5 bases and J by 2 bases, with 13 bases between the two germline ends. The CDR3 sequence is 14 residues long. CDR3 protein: CASSFRTATYEQYF. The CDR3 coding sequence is TGTGCCAGTAGTTTCAGGACAGCCACCTACGAGCAGTACTTC.

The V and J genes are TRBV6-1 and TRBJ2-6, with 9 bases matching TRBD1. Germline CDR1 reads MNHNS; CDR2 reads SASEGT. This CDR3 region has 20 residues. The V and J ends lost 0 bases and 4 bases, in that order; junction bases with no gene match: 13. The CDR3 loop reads CASSEAGQGFVNPGANVLTF. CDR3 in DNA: TGTGCCAGCAGTGAAGCGGGACAGGGCTTCGTTAACCCGGGGGCCAACGTCCTGACTTTC.

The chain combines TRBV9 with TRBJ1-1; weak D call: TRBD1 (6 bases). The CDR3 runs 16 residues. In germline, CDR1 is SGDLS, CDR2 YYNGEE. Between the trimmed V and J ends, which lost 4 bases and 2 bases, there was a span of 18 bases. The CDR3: CASSPRQVLPNTEAFF. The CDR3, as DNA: TGTGCCAGCAGCCCGAGACAGGTCCTACCAAACACTGAAGCTTTCTTT.

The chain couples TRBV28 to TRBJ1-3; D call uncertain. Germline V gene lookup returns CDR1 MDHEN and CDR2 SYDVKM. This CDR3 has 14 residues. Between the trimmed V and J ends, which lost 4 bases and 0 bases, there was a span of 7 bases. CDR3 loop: CASSSGLSGNTIYF. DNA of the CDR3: TGTGCCAGCAGTTCCGGACTCTCTGGAAACACCATATATTTT.

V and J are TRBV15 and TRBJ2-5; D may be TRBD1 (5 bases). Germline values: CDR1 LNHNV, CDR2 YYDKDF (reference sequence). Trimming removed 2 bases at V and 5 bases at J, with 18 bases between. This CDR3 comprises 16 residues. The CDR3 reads CATSRPLAPQGETQYF. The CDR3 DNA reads TGTGCCACCAGCAGACCCCTCGCCCCCCAGGGTGAGACCCAGTACTTC.

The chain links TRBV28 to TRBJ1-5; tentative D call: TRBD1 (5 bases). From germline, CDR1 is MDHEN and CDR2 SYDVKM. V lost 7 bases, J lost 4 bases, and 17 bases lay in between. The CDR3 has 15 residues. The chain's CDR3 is CASILGASRNQPQHF. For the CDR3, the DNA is TGTGCCAGCATCCTAGGGGCGAGTAGGAATCAGCCCCAGCATTTT.

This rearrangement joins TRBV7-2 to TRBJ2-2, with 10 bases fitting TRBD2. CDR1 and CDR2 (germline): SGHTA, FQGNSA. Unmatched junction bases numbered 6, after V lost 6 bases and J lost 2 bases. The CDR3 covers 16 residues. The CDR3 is CASSGLAAINTGELFF. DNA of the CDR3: TGTGCCAGCAGTGGACTAGCGGCGATTAACACCGGGGAGCTGTTTTTT.

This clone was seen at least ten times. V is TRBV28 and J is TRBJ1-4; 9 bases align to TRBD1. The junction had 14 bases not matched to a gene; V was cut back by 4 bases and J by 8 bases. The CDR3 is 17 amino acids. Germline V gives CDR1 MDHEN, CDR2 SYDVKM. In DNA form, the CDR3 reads TGTGCCAGCAGTTCAGCCCAATCCGGGACAGGGAAGGAAAAACTGTTTTTT. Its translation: CASSSAQSGTGKEKLFF. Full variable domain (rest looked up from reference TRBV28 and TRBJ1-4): DVKVTQSSRYLVKRTGEKVFLECVQDMDHENMFWYRQDPGLGLRLIYFSYDVKMKEKGDIPEGYSVSREKKERFSLILESASTNQTSMYLCASSSAQSGTGKEKLFFGSGTQLSVL.

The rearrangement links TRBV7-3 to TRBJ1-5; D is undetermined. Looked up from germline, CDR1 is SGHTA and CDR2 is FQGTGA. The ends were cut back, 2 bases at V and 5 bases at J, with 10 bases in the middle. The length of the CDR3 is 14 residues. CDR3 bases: TGTGCCAGCAGCTTAGGCGTGGGAGATCAGCCCCAGCATTTT. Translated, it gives CASSLGVGDQPQHF.

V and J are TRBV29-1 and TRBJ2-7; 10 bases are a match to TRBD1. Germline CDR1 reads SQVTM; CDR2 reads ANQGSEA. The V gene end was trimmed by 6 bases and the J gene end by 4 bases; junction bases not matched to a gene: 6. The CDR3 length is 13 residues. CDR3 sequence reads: CSVGQGPGYEQYF. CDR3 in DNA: TGCAGCGTGGGACAGGGGCCAGGGTACGAGCAGTACTTC.

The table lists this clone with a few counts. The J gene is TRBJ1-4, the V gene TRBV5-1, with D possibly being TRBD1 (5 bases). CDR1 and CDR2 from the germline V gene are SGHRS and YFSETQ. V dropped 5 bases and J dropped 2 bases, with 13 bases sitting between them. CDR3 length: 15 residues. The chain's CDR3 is CASSLQGLTNEKLFF. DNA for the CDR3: TGCGCCAGCAGTCTGCAGGGTTTGACTAATGAAAAACTGTTTTTT. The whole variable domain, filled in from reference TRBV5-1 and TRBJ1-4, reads KAGVTQTPRYLIKTRGQQVTLSCSPISGHRSVSWYQQTPGQGLQFLFEYFSETQRNKGNFPGRFSGRQFSNSRSEMNVSTLELGDSALYLCASSLQGLTNEKLFFGSGTQLSVL.

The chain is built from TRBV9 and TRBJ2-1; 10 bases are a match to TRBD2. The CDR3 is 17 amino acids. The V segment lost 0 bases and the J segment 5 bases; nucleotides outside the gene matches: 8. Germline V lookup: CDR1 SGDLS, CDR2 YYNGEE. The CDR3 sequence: CASSVGASGRYNNEQFF. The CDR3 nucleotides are TGTGCCAGCAGCGTAGGTGCTAGCGGGAGATACAACAATGAGCAGTTCTTC.

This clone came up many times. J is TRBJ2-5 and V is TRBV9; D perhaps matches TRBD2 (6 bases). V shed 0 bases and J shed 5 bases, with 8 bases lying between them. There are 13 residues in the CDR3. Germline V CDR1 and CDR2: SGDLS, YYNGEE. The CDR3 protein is CASSVAGGETQYF. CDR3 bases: TGTGCCAGCAGCGTAGCCGGAGGGGAGACCCAGTACTTC.

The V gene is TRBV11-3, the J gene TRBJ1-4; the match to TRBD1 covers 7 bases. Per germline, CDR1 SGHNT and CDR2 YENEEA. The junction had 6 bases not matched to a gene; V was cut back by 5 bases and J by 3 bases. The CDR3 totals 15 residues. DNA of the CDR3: TGTGCCAGCAGCGTCGCACAGGGGTCTAATGAAAAACTGTTTTTT. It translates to CASSVAQGSNEKLFF.

CDR3 nucleotide sequence: TGTGCCAGCAGCTTCGTAGGACTAGCGGGATGGGACAATGAGCAGTTCTTC. It specifies CASSFVGLAGWDNEQFF. V and J are TRBV11-3 and TRBJ2-1; TRBD2 aligns across 12 bases. Trimming cost V 3 bases and J 5 bases; bases outside gene matches: 8. The CDR3 sequence is 17 residues long. Germline CDR1 reads SGHNT; CDR2 reads YENEEA. Using reference TRBV11-3 and TRBJ2-1 for the parts outside the CDR3, the full variable domain is EAGVVQSPRYKIIEKKQPVAFWCNPISGHNTLYWYLQNLGQGPELLIRYENEEAVDDSQLPKDRFSAERLKGVDSTLKIQPAELGDSAVYLCASSFVGLAGWDNEQFFGPGTRLTVL.

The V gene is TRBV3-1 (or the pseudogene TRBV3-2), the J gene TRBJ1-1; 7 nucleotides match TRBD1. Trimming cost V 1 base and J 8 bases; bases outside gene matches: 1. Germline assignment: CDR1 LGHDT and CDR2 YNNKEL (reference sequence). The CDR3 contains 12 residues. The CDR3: CASSQGQGEAFF. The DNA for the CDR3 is TGTGCCAGCAGCCAAGGACAGGGAGAAGCTTTCTTT.

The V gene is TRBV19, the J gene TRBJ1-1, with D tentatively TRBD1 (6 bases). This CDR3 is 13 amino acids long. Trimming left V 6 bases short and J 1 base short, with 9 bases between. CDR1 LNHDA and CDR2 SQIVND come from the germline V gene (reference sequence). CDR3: CASRSRGNTEAFF. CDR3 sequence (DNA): TGTGCCAGTAGGAGCAGGGGGAACACTGAAGCTTTCTTT.

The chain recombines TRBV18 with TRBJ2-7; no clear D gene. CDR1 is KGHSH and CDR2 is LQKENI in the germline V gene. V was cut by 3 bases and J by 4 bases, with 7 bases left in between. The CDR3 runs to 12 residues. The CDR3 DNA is TGTGCCAGCTCACCGACGGAGTACGAGCAGTACTTC. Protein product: CASSPTEYEQYF.

The chain's CDR3 is CASSEYSSPLHF. Here the CDR3 DNA reads TGTGCCAGCAGTGAATATAGCTCACCCCTCCACTTT. The gene calls are TRBV6-1 and TRBJ1-6; D gene uncertain. Germline-derived CDR1 and CDR2 are MNHNS and SASEGT. CDR3 length: 12 amino acids. V lost 2 bases, J lost 10 bases, and 6 bases lay in between.

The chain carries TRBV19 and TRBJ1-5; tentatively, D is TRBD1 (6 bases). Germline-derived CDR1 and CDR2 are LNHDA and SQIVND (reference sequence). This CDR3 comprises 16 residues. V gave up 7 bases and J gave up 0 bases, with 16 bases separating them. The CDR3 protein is CASTTRTANSNQPQHF. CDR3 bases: TGTGCCAGTACCACGCGGACAGCTAATAGCAATCAGCCCCAGCATTTT.